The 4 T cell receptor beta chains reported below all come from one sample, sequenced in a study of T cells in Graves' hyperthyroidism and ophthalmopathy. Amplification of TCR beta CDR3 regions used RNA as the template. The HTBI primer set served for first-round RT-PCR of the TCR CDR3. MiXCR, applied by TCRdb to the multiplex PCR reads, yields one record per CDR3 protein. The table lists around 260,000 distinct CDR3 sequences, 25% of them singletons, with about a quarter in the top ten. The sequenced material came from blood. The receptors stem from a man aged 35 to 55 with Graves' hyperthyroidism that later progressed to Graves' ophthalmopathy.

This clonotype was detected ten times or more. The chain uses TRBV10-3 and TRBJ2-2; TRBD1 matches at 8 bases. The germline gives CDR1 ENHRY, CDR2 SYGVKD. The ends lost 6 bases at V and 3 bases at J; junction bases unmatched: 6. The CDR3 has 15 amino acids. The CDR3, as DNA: TGTGCCATCAGCAAACAGGGGGTCGACACCGGGGAGCTGTTTTTT. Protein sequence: CAISKQGVDTGELFF.

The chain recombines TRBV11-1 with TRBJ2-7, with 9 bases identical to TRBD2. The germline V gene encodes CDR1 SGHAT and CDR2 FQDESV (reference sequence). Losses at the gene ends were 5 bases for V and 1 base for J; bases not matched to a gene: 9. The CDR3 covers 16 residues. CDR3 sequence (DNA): TGTGCCAGCAGCGACGAGCGGGAGGACGCATCCTACGAGCAGTACTTC. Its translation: CASSDEREDASYEQYF.

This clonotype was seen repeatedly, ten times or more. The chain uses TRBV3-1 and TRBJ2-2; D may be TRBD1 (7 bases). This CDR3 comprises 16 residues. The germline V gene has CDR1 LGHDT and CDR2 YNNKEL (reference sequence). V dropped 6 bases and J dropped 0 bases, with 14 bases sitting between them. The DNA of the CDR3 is TGTGCCAGCAGATCGCAGGGGGGTTCGAACACCGGGGAGCTGTTTTTT. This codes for CASRSQGGSNTGELFF.

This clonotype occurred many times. CDR3 nucleotides: TGCAGTGCCGCAGACAGGGTGGCTTGGGGCTACACCTTC. It codes for CSAADRVAWGYTF. The rearrangement joins TRBV20-1 to TRBJ1-2; TRBD1 matches at 7 bases. Germline CDR1 DFQATT, CDR2 SNEGSKA (reference sequence). V trimming: 6 bases; J trimming: 8 bases; junction bases outside the gene matches: 12. The CDR3 sequence is 13 residues long.